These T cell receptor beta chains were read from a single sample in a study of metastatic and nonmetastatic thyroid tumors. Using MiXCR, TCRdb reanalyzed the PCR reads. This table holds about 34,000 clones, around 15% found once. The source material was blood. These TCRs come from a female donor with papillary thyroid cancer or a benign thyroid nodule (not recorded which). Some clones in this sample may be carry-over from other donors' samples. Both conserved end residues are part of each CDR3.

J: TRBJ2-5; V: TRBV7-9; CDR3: CASSPQGETQYF
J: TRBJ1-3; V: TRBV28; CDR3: CASSSAGSSGNTIYF
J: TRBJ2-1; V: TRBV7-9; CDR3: CASSFRMPAGVLNEQFF
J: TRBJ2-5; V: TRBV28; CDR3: CASSYGTGGLQRNPETQYF
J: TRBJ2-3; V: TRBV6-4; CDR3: CASRQGGDADTQYF
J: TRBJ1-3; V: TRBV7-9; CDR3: CASSLAYSSGNTIYF
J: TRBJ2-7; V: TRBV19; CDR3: CASSSQGVDERYF
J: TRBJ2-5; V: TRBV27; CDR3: CASSETSGEETQYF
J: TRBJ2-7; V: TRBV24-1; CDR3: CASTQDRYEQYF
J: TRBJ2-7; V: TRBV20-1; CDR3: CSARDPGSIYEQYF
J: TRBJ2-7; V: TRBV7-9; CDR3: CASSLFGWGYEQYF
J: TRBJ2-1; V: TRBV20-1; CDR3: CSAFGTSGTHEQFF
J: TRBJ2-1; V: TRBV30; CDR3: CAWSVGSGPYNEQFF
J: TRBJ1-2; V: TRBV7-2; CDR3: CASILVGTGNYGYTF
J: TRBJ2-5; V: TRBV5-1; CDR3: CASSLTGRAQETQYF
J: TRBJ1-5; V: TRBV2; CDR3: CANRGQGAGPPQHF
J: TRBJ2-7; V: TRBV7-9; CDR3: CASSLGDFLYEQYF
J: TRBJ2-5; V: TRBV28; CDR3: CASSLTGGETQYF
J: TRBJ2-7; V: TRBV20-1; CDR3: CSARTVTSEDTQYF
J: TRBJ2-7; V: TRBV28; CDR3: CASSLGRAYEQYF
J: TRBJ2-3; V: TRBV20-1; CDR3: CSASRRRMNPDTQYF
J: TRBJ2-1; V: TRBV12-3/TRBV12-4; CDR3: CASSPRGAGGGNEQFF
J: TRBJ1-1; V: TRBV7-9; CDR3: CASEYKSRDTEAFF